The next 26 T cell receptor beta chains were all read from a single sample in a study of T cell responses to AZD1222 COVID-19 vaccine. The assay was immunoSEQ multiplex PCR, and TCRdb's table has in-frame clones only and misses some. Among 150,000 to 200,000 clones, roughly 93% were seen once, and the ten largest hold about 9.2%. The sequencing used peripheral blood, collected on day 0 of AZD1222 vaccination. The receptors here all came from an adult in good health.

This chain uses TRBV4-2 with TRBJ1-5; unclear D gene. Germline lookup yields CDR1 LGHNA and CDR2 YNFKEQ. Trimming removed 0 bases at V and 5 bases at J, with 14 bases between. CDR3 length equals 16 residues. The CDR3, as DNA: TGTGCCAGCAGCCAAGATATCAGAGTCTGGGATCAGCCCCAGCATTTT. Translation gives CASSQDIRVWDQPQHF.

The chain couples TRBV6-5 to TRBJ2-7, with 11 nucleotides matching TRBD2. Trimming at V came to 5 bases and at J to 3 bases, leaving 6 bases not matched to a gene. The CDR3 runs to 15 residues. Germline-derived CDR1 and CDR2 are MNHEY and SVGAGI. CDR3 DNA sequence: TGTGCCAGCAGTCCCAAGACTAGCGGGATCTACGAGCAGTACTTC. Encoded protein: CASSPKTSGIYEQYF.

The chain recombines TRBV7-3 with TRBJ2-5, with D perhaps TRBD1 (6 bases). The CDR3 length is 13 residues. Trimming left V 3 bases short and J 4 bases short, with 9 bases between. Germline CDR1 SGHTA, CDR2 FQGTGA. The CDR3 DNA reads TGTGCCAGCAGCTTTGGCAGGGGAGAGACCCAGTACTTC. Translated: CASSFGRGETQYF. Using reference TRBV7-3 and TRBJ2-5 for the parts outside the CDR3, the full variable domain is GAGVSQTPSNKVTEKGKYVELRCDPISGHTALYWYRQSLGQGPEFLIYFQGTGAADDSGLPNDRFFAVRPEGSVSTLKIQRTERGDSAVYLCASSFGRGETQYFGPGTRLLVL.

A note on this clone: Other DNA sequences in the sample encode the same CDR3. In nucleotides, the CDR3 is TGCGCCAGCAGCTTGACAGGCCTTAGCACAGATACGCAGTATTTT. It translates to CASSLTGLSTDTQYF. The chain couples TRBV5-1 to TRBJ2-3, with a tentative D call TRBD1 (5 bases). This CDR3 comprises 15 residues. Germline CDR1 is SGHRS and CDR2 is YFSETQ. V was pared by 1 base and J by 0 bases, with 9 bases between.

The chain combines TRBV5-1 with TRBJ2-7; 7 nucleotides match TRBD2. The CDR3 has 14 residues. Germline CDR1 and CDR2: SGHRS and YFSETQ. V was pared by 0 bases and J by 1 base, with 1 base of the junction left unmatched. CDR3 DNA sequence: TGCGCCAGCAGCTTGGCGGGAGGATCCTACGAGCAGTACTTC. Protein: CASSLAGGSYEQYF.

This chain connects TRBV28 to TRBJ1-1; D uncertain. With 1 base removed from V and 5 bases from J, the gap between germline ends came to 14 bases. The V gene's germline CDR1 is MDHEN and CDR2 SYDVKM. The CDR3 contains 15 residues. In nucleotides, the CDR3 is TGTGCCAGCAGTTTATTGGGCAGCGCTAAGACTGAAGCTTTCTTT. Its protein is CASSLLGSAKTEAFF.

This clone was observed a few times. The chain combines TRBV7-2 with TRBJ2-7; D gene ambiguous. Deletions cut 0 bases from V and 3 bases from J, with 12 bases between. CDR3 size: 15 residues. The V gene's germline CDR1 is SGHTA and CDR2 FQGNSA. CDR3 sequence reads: CASSLAPGQHYEQYF. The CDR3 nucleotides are TGTGCCAGCAGCTTAGCGCCGGGCCAACACTACGAGCAGTACTTC.

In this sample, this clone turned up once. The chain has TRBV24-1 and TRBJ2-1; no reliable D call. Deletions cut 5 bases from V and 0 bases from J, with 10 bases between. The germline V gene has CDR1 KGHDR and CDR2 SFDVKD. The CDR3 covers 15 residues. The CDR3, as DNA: TGTGCCACCAGTGGACCCCTGACCTCCTACAATGAGCAGTTCTTC. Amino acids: CATSGPLTSYNEQFF.

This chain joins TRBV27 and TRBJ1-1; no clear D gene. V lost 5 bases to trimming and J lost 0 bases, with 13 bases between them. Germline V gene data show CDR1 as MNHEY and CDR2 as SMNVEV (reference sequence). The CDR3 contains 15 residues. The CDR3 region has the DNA TGTGCCAGCAGTCCGTCCCGATGGATGAACACTGAAGCTTTCTTT. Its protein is CASSPSRWMNTEAFF.

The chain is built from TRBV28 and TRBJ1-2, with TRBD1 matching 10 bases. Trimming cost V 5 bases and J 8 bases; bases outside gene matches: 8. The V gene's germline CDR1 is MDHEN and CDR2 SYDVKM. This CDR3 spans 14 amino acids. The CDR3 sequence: CASSPRQGAHGYTF. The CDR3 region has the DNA TGTGCCAGCAGTCCCCGACAGGGGGCGCACGGCTACACCTTC.

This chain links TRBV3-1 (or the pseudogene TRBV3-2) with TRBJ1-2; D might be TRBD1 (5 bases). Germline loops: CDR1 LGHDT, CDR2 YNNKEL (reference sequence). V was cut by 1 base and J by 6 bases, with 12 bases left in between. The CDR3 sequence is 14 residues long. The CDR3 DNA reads TGTGCCAGCAGCCAAGGGAACATCAGGGATGGCTACACCTTC. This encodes CASSQGNIRDGYTF.

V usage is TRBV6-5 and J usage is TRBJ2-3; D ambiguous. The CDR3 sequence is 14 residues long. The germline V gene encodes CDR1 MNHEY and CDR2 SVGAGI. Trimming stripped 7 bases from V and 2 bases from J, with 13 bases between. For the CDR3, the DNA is TGTGCCAGCATGGCCGAGTGGACCACAGATACGCAGTATTTT. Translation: CASMAEWTTDTQYF.

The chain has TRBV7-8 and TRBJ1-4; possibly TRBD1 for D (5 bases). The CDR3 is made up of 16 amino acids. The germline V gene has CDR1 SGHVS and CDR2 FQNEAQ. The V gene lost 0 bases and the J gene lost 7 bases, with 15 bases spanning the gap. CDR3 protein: CASSLAQGVGGEKLFF. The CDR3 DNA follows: TGTGCCAGCAGCTTAGCCCAGGGCGTCGGGGGTGAAAAACTGTTTTTT. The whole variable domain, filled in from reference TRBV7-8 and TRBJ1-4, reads GAGVSQSPRYKVAKRGQDVALRCDPISGHVSLFWYQQALGQGPEFLTYFQNEAQLDKSGLPSDRFFAERPEGSVSTLKIQRTQQEDSAVYLCASSLAQGVGGEKLFFGSGTQLSVL.

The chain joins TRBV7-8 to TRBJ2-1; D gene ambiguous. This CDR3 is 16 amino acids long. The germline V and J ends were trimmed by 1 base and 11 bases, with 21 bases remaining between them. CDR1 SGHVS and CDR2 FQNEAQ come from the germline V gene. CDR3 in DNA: TGTGCCAGCAGCTTAGGGGCCGTCTTCGATCGGGTGAAGCAGTTCTTC. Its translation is CASSLGAVFDRVKQFF.

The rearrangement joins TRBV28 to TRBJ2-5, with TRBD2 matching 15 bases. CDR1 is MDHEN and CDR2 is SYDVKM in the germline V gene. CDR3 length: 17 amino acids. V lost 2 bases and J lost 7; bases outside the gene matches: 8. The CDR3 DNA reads TGTGCCAGCAGTTTACTCGGGACTAGCGGGAGGAAGGGGACCCAGTACTTC. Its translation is CASSLLGTSGRKGTQYF.

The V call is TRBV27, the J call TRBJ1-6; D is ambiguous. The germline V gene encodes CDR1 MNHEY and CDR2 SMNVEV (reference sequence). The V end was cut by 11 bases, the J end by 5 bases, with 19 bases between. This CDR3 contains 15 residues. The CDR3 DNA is TGTGCCTCGAATGTGGGCAGGACTAATAATTCACCCCTCCACTTT. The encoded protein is CASNVGRTNNSPLHF.

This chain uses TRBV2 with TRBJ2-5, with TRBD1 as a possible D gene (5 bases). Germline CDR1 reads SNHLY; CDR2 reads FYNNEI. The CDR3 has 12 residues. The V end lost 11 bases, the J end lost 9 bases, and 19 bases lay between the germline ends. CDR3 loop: CAATDKGKAQYF. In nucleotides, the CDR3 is TGTGCCGCTACCGATAAGGGGAAGGCCCAGTACTTC.

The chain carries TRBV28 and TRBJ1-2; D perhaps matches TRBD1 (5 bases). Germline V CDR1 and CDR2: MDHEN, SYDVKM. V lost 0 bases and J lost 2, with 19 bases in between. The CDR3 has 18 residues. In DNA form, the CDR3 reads TGTGCCAGCAGTTTATGGCCCGTCGGGGCCGGGAGGAACTATGGCTACACCTTC. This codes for CASSLWPVGAGRNYGYTF.

This CDR3 is CASSQRGGSGNTIYF. The CDR3 bases are TGTGCCAGCAGCCAACGGGGGGGCTCTGGAAACACCATATATTTT. The rearrangement joins TRBV6-5 to TRBJ1-3; a possible D gene is TRBD1 (5 bases). This CDR3 contains 15 residues. CDR1 is MNHEY and CDR2 is SVGAGI in the germline V gene. With 6 bases removed from V and 0 bases from J, the gap between germline ends came to 12 bases.

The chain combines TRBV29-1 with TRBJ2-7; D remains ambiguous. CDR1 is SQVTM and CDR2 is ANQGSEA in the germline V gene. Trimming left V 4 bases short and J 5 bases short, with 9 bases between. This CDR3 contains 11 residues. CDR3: CSVVTLHEQYF. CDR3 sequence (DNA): TGCAGCGTTGTCACCCTCCACGAGCAGTACTTC.

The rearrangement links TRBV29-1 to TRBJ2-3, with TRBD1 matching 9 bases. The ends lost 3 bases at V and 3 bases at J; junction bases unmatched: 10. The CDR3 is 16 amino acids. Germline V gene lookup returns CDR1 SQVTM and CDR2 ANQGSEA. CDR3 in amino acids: CSVETGTGYRTDTQYF. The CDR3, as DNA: TGCAGCGTTGAGACCGGGACAGGGTATCGTACAGATACGCAGTATTTT.

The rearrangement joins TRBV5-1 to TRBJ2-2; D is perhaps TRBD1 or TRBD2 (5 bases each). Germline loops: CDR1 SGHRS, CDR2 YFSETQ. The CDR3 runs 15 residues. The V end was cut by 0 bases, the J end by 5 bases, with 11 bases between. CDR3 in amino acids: CASSLDTGRTGELFF. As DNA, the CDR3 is TGCGCCAGCAGCTTGGATACGGGACGGACCGGGGAGCTGTTTTTT.

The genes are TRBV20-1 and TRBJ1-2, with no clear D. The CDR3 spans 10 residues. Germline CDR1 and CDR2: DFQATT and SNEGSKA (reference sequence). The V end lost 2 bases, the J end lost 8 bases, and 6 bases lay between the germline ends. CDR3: CSARLRGYTF. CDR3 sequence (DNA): TGCAGTGCTAGATTACGGGGCTACACCTTC.

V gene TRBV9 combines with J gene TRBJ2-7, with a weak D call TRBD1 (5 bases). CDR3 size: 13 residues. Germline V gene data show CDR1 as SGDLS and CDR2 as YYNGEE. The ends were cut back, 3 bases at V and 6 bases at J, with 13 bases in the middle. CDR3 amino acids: CASSAKGRGEQYF. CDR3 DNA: TGTGCCAGCAGCGCCAAGGGTAGGGGCGAGCAGTACTTC.

The CDR3 region has the DNA TGTGCCAGTAGTATAGCGCCGGGGGACACCATATATTTT. Translated, it gives CASSIAPGDTIYF. This rearrangement joins TRBV19 to TRBJ1-3; perhaps TRBD1 as D (5 bases). Germline loops: CDR1 LNHDA, CDR2 SQIVND (reference sequence). The CDR3 runs to 13 residues. Trimming removed 1 base from V and 8 bases from J, with 9 bases in between.

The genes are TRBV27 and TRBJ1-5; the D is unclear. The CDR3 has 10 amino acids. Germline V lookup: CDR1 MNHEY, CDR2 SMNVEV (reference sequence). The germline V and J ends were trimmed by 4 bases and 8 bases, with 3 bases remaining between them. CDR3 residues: CASSWEPQHF. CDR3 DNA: TGTGCCAGCAGTTGGGAGCCCCAGCATTTT.